This T cell receptor beta chain comes out of a study of Ad26.COV2.S vaccination and SARS-CoV-2 variants. Only in-frame clones appear in the TCRdb table, and some are missing; sequencing was by immunoSEQ multiplex PCR. Among approximately 300,000 clones, 85% to 90% were seen once, and the ten largest hold roughly 2.1%. This sample's treatment: around 19 received Ad26.COV2.S at low or high dose, single or two shots; about 5 received placebo; per-sample allocation not given. The study sampled participants on day 63 after the first vaccine or placebo injection. The sequence was obtained from a person aged 18-60 years who received the Ad26.COV2.S COVID-19 vaccine or a placebo. The input for sequencing was peripheral blood, taken in a trial of Ad26.COV2.S vaccine versus placebo.

For the CDR3, the DNA is TGTGCCAGCAGCTCCTGGACAGGGTCGGGAAACACCATATATTTT. This translates into CASSSWTGSGNTIYF. This chain joins TRBV7-2 and TRBJ1-3; 8 bases align to TRBD1. The CDR3 is made up of 15 amino acids. J gave up 4 bases and V 4 bases, and 6 bases lay outside the gene matches. The germline gives CDR1 SGHTA, CDR2 FQGNSA.